Here is one T cell receptor (beta chain) with its context. Its antigen remains unknown. The primer mix had 60 Vbeta and 13 Jbeta primers. The repertoire was sequenced with immunoSEQ multiplex PCR; TCRdb's copy has only in-frame clones and lacks some. The repertoire has about 200,000 clones, over 60% of them found once; the top ten carry under 2%. The sample is drawn from a study of cytomegalovirus exposure and HLA in healthy donors. Study conclusions and caveats: In a later analysis, a missense DCLRE1C variant was linked to TCR beta V- and J-gene trimming.

Germline-derived CDR1 and CDR2 are LGHNT and FRNRAP. Trimming shortened V by 1 base and J by 3 bases, and 7 bases separated the two germline ends. The CDR3 is 14 residues long. V is TRBV12-5 and J is TRBJ2-1, with D maybe TRBD1 (5 bases). Input material: PBMCs. The sequence was obtained from a young man in good health and CMV-seronegative. The CDR3 loop is CASGLGDSYNEQFF. In DNA, the CDR3 is TGTGCTAGTGGTTTGGGCGACAGCTACAATGAGCAGTTCTTC.